This T cell receptor beta chain was recorded in a study of tumor-infiltrating lymphocytes in localized non-small cell lung cancer. In the study overall: The cohort mixed smokers and never-smokers, several histologies, and some post-neoadjuvant-chemotherapy samples. General observations from the study: Tumor T-cell fraction was not associated with recurrence-free survival. Available tissue quantity limited TCR sequencing to a patient subset.

Assay used: immunoSEQ multiplex PCR; TCRdb lists only in-frame clones, some missing. The data hold 21,000 or so clones, with about two thirds observed a single time. A word on this clone: Its target is not known.

The CDR3 is 14 amino acids. Germline values: CDR1 SGHRS, CDR2 YFSETQ. V dropped 2 bases and J dropped 7; count of bases not matched to a gene: 6. The material sequenced was lung tumor tissue. The chain has TRBV5-1 and TRBJ1-5, with 7 bases aligning to TRBD1. The clonotype comes from a human donor with non-small cell lung cancer. CDR3 residues: CASSFEGAGQPQHF. CDR3 DNA: TGCGCCAGCAGCTTTGAGGGGGCGGGACAGCCCCAGCATTTT.